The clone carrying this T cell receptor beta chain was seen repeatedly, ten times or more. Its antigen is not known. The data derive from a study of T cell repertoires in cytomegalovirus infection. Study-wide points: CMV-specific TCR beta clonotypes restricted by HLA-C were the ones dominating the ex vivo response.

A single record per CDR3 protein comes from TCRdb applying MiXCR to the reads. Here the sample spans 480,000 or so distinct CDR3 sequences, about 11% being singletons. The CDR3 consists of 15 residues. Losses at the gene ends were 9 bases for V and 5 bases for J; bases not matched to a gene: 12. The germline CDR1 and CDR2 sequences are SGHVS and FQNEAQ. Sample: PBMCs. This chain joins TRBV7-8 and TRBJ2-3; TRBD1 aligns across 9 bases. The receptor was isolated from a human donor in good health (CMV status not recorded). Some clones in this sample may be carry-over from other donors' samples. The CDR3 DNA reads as TGTGCCAGTCACCTAAGAGGACAGGGGAAAGATACGCAGTATTTT. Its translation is CASHLRGQGKDTQYF. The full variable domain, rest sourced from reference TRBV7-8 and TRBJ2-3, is GAGVSQSPRYKVAKRGQDVALRCDPISGHVSLFWYQQALGQGPEFLTYFQNEAQLDKSGLPSDRFFAERPEGSVSTLKIQRTQQEDSAVYLCASHLRGQGKDTQYFGPGTRLTVL.